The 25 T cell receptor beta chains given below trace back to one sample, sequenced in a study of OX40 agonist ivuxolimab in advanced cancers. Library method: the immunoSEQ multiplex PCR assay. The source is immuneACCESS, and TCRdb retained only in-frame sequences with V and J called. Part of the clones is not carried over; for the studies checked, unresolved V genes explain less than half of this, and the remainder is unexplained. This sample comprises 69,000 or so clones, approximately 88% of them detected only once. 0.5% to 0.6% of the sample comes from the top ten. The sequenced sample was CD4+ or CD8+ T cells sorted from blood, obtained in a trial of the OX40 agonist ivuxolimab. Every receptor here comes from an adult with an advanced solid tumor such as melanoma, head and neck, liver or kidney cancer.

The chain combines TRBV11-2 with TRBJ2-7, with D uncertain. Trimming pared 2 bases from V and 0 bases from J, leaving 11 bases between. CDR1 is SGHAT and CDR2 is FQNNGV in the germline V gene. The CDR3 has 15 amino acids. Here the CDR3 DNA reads TGTGCCAGCAGCTTATACCGGGTAAGCTCCTACGAGCAGTACTTC. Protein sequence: CASSLYRVSSYEQYF. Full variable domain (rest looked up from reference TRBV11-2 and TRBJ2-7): EAGVAQSPRYKIIEKRQSVAFWCNPISGHATLYWYQQILGQGPKLLIQFQNNGVVDDSQLPKDRFSAERLKGVDSTLKIQPAKLEDSAVYLCASSLYRVSSYEQYFGPGTRLTVT.

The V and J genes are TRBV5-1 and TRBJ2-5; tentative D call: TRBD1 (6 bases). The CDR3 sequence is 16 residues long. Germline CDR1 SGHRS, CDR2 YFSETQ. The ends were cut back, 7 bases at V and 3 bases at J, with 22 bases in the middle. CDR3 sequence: CASLSGRGHPKETQYF. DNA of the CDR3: TGCGCCAGCCTGTCGGGCAGGGGTCATCCCAAAGAGACCCAGTACTTC.

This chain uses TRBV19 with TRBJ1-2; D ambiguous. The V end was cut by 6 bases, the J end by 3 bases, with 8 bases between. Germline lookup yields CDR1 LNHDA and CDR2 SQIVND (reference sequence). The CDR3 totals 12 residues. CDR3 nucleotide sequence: TGTGCCAGTAGCTTATTGGACTATGGCTACACCTTC. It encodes CASSLLDYGYTF.

CDR3 in amino acids: CASSYRGRTDTQYF. CDR3 DNA sequence: TGTGCCAGCAGCTACAGGGGGCGGACAGATACGCAGTATTTT. The chain couples TRBV11-2 to TRBJ2-3; 9 nucleotides align to TRBD1. With 4 bases clipped from V and 3 bases from J, the junction kept 2 bases outside the gene matches. The CDR3 runs 14 residues. Germline-derived CDR1 and CDR2 are SGHAT and FQNNGV.

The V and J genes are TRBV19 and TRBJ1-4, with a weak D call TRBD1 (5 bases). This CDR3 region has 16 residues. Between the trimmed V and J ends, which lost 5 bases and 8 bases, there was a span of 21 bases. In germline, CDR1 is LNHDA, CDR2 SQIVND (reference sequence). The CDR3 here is CASSSPRGRVGEKLFF. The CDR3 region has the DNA TGTGCCAGTAGTTCCCCCCGGGGGAGAGTAGGAGAAAAACTGTTTTTT. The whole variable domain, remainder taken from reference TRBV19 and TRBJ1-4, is DGGITQSPKYLFRKEGQNVTLSCEQNLNHDAMYWYRQDPGQGLRLIYYSQIVNDFQKGDIAEGYSVSREKKESFPLTVTSAQKNPTAFYLCASSSPRGRVGEKLFFGSGTQLSVL.

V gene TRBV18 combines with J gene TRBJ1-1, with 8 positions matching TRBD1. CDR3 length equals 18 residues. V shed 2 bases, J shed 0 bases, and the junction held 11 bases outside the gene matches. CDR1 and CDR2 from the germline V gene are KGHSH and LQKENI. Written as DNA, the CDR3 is TGTGCCAGCTCACCAAACGGACAGGGCCTAATAATGAACACTGAAGCTTTCTTT. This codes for CASSPNGQGLIMNTEAFF.

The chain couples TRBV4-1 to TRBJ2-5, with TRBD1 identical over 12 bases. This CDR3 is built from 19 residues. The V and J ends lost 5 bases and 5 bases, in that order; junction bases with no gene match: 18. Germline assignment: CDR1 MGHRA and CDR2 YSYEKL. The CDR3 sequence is CASSSKYSGTGGEDETQYF. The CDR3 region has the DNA TGCGCCAGCAGCTCGAAGTACTCCGGGACAGGGGGCGAGGACGAGACCCAGTACTTC.

The DNA for the CDR3 is TGCAGTGCTAAGCTGGGAGAGACCCAGTACTTC. It codes for CSAKLGETQYF. This chain uses TRBV20-1 with TRBJ2-5; no definite D call. The CDR3 consists of 11 residues. Trimming cost V 4 bases and J 4 bases, with 7 bases left between them. Germline CDR1 and CDR2: DFQATT and SNEGSKA (reference sequence).

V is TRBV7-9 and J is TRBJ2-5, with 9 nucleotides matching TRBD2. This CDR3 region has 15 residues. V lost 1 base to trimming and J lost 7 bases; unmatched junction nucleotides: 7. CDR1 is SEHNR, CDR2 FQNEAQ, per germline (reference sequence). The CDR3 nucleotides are TGTGCCAGCAGCTTAGAAGCGGGGGGCCCACGGACCCAGTACTTC. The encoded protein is CASSLEAGGPRTQYF.

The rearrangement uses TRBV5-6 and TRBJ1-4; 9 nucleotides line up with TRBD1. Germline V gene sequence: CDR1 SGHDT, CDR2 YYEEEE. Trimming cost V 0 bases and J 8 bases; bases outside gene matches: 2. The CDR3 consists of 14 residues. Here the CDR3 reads CASSLDRGREKLFF. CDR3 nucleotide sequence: TGTGCCAGCAGCTTGGACAGGGGGCGAGAAAAACTGTTTTTT.

As DNA, the CDR3 is TGTGCCAGCAGCTTGTCTCGGAGTTCGCGGTATGGCTACACCTTC. Protein product: CASSLSRSSRYGYTF. This chain uses TRBV5-6 with TRBJ1-2; D unclear. The CDR3 length is 15 residues. V lost 1 base and J 5 bases, leaving 15 bases between the germline ends. CDR1 is SGHDT and CDR2 is YYEEEE in the germline V gene.

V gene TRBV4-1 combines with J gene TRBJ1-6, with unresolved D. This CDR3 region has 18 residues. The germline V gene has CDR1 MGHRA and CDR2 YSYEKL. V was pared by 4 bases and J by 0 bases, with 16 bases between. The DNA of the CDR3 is TGCGCCAGCAGCCCAAAGATTACGGCGAGCTCCTATAATTCACCCCTCCACTTT. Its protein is CASSPKITASSYNSPLHF.

CDR3 sequence reads: CASRRGGVGYGYTF. CDR3 bases: TGTGCCAGTAGGAGAGGGGGCGTCGGCTATGGCTACACCTTC. The chain recombines TRBV19 with TRBJ1-2, with 7 nucleotides matching TRBD1. CDR1 and CDR2 from the germline V gene are LNHDA and SQIVND (reference sequence). Trimming cost V 6 bases and J 4 bases; bases outside gene matches: 8. CDR3 length: 14 residues.

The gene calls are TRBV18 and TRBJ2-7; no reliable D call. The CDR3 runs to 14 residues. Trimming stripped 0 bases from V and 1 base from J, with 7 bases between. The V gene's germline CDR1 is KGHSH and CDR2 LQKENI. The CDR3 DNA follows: TGTGCCAGCTCACCACCGTCGGCATCCTACGAGCAGTACTTC. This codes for CASSPPSASYEQYF.

Written as DNA, the CDR3 is TGCAGTGCGGCTACAGGGAATGAGCAGTTCTTC. Translation gives CSAATGNEQFF. The chain couples TRBV20-1 to TRBJ2-1; the D gene is possibly TRBD1 (6 bases). Germline V gives CDR1 DFQATT, CDR2 SNEGSKA (reference sequence). The CDR3 extends over 11 amino acids. Trimming removed 6 bases from V and 7 bases from J, with 10 bases in between.

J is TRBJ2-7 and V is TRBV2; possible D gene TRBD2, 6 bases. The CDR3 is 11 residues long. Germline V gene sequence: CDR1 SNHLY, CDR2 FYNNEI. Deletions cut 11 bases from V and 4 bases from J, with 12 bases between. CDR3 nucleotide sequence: TGTGCCGGAGGGTCAGAATACGAGCAGTACTTC. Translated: CAGGSEYEQYF.

The CDR3 protein is CASSRAGGRSGELFF. The CDR3, as DNA: TGTGCCAGCAGCCGAGCGGGGGGGCGGAGCGGGGAGCTGTTTTTT. V and J are TRBV28 and TRBJ2-2, with 10 bases identical to TRBD2. V gave up 6 bases and J gave up 7 bases; unmatched junction bases: 8. Germline V gene sequence: CDR1 MDHEN, CDR2 SYDVKM. The CDR3 consists of 15 residues.

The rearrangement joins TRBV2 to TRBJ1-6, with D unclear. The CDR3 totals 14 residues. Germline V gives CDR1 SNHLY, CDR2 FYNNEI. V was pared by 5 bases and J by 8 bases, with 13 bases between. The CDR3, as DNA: TGTGCCAGCAGTTTACAGATGATGGATTCACCCCTCCACTTT. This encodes CASSLQMMDSPLHF. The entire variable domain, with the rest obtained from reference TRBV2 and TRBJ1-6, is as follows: EPEVTQTPSHQVTQMGQEVILRCVPISNHLYFYWYRQILGQKVEFLVSFYNNEISEKSEIFDDQFSVERPDGSNFTLKIRSTKLEDSAMYFCASSLQMMDSPLHFGNGTRLTVT.

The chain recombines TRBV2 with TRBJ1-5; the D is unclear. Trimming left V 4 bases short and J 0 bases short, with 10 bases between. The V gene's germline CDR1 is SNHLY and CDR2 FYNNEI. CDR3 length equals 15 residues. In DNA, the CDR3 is TGTGCCAGCAGTGTAGGTCCCGTTAGCAATCAGCCCCAGCATTTT. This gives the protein CASSVGPVSNQPQHF.

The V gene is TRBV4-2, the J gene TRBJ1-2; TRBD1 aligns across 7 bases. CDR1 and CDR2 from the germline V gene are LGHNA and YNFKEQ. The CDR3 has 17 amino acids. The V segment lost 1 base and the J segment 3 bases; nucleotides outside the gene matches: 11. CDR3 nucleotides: TGTGCCAGCAGCCAAGTTCCCCCAAGGGGGCGCGACTATGGCTACACCTTC. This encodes CASSQVPPRGRDYGYTF.

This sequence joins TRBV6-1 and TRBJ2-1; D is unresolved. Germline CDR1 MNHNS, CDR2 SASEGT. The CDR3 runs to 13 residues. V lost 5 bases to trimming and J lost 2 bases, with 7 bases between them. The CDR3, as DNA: TGTGCCAGCAGTTATGACACCTACAATGAGCAGTTCTTC. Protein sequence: CASSYDTYNEQFF.

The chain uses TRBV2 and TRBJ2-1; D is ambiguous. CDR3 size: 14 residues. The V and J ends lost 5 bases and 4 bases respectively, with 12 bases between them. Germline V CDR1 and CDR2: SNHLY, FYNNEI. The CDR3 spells CASSLGVGYNEQFF. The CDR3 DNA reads TGTGCCAGCAGTCTGGGTGTTGGGTACAATGAGCAGTTCTTC.

CDR3 nucleotide sequence: TGTGCCAGCAGCTTGAGAGGCCGGCCCCAGCATTTT. It codes for CASSLRGRPQHF. The chain links TRBV7-2 to TRBJ1-5; D gene uncertain. Germline CDR1 reads SGHTA; CDR2 reads FQGNSA. Trimming removed 3 bases from V and 9 bases from J, with 9 bases in between. The CDR3 covers 12 residues.

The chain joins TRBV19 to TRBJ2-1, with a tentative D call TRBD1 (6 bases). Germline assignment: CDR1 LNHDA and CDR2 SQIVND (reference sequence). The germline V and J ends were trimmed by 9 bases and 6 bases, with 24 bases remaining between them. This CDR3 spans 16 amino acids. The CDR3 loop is CASKVVGAYNTNEQFF. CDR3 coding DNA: TGTGCCAGCAAGGTAGTGGGGGCATATAACACCAATGAGCAGTTCTTC.

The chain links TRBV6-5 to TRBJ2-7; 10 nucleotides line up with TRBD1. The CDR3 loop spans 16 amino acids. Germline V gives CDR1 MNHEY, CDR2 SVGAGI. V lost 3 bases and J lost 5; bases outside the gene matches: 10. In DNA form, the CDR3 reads TGTGCCAGCAGTTATTCTCCCGGGACAGGGGTCGACGAGCAGTACTTC. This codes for CASSYSPGTGVDEQYF.